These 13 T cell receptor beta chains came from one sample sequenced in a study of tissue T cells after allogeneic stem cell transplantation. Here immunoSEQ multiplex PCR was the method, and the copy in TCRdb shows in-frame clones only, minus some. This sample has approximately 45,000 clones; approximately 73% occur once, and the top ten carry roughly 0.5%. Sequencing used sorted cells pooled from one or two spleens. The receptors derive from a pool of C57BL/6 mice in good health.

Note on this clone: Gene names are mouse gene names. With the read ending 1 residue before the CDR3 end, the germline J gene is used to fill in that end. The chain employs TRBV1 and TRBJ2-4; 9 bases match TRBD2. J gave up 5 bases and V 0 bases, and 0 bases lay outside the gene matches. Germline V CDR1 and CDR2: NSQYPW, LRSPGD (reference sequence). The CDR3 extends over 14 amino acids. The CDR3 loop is CTCSADWGGNTLYF. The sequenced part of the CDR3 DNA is TGCACCTGCAGTGCAGACTGGGGGGGAAACACCTTGTAC.

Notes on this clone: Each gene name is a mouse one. The CDR3 sequence: CTCSAGGANSDYTF. The covered CDR3 bases are TGCACCTGCAGTGCAGGGGGCGCAAACTCCGACTACACC. The chain joins TRBV1 to TRBJ1-2, with D possibly being TRBD1 (5 bases). The sequence runs out 1 residue before the end of the CDR3; the remainder is reconstructed from the germline J gene. The CDR3 runs 14 residues. Germline V CDR1 and CDR2: NSQYPW, LRSPGD (reference sequence). The V end lost 1 base, the J end lost 0 bases, and 6 bases lay between the germline ends.

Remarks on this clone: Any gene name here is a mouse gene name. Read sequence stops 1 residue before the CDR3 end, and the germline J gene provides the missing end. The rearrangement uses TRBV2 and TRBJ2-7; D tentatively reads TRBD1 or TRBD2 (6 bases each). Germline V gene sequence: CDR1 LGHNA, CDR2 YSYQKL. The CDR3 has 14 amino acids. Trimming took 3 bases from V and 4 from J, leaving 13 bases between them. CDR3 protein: CASSQGGQIYEQYF. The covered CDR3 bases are TGTGCCAGCAGCCAGGGGGGACAAATATATGAACAGTAC.

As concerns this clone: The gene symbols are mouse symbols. CDR3 residues: CASSLTWGGEYEQYF. CDR3 DNA (partial): TGTGCAAGCAGCTTAACCTGGGGGGGGGAATATGAACAGTAC. The J gene is TRBJ2-7, the V gene TRBV16, with 9 bases that match TRBD2. The CDR3 end lies 1 residue beyond the end of the read and is filled in from the germline J gene. The germline V gene encodes CDR1 SGHSA and CDR2 FRNQAP. V shed 2 bases and J 4 bases; nucleotides not matched to a gene: 6. The CDR3 contains 15 residues.

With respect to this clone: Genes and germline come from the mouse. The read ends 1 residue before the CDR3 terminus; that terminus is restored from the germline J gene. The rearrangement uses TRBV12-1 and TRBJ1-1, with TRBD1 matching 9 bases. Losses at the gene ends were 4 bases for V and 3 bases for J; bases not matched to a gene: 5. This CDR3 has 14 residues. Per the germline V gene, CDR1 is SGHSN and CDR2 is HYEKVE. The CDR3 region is CASSQGQGDTEVFF. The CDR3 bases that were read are TGTGCCAGCTCACAGGGACAGGGAGACACAGAAGTCTTC.

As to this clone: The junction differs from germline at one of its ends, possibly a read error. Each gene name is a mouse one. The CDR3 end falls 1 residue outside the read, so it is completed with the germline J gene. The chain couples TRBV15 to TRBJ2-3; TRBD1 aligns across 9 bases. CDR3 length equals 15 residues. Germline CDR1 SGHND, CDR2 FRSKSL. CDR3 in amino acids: CAGSFDRGAAETLYF. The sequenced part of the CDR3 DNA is TGTGCCGGCAGTTTCGACAGGGGGGCTGCAGAAACGCTGTAT.

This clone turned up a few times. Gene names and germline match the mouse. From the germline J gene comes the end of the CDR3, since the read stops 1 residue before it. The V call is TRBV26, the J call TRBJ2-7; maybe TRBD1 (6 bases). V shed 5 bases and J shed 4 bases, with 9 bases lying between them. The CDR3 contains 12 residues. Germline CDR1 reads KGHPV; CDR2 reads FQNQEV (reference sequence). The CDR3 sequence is CASSSTGYEQYF. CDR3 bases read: TGTGCCAGCAGTTCAACAGGGTATGAACAGTAC.

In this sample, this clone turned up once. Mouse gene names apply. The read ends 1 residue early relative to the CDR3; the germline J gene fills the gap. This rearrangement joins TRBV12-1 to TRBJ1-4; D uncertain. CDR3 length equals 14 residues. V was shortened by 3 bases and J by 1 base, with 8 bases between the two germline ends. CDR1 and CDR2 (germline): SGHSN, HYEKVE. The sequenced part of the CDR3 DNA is TGTGCCAGCTCTACGACACATTCCAACGAAAGATTATTT. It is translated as CASSTTHSNERLF. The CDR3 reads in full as CASSTTHSNERLFF.

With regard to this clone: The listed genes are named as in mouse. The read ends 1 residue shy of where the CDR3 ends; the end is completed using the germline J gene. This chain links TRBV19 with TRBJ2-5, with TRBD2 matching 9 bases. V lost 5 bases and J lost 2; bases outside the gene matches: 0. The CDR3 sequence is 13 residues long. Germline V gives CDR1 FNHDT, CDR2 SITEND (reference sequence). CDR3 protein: CASRLGGQDTQYF. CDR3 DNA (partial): TGTGCCAGCAGACTGGGGGGCCAAGACACCCAGTAC.

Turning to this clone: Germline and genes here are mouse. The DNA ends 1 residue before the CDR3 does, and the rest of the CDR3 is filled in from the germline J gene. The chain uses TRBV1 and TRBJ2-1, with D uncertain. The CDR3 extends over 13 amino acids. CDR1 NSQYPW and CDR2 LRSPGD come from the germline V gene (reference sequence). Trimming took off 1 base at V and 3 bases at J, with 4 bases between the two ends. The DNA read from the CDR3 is TGCACCTGCAGTGCAGGCGTCTATGCTGAGCAGTTC. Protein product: CTCSAGVYAEQF. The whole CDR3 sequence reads CTCSAGVYAEQFF.

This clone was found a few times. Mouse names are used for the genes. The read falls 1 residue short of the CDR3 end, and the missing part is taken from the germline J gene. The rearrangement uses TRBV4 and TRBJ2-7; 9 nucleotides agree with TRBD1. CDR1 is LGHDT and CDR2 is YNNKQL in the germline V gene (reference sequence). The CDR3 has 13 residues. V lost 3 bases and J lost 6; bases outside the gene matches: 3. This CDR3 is CASSYIQGAEQYF. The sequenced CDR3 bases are TGTGCCAGCAGCTACATACAGGGGGCTGAACAGTAC.

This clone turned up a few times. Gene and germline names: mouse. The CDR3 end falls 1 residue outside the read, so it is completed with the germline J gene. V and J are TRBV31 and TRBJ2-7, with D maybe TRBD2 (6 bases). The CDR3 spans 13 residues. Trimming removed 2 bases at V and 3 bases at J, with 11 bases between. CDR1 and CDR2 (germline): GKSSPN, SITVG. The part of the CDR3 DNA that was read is TGTGCCTGGAGTTCGGGGACTTACTATGAACAGTAC. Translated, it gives CAWSSGTYYEQY. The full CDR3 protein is CAWSSGTYYEQYF.

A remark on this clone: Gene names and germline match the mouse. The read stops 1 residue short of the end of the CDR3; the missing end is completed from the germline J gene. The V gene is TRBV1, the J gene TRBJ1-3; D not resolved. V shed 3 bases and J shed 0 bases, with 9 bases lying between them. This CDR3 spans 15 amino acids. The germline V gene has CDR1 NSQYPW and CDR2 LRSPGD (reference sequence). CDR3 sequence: CTCSAGVYSGNTLYF. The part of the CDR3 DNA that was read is TGCACCTGCAGTGCCGGGGTGTATTCTGGAAATACGCTCTAT.